This TCR beta chain emerged from a study of early T cells in non-severe SARS-CoV-2 infection. TCRdb used MiXCR to reprocess the 5' RACE reads, holding one entry per CDR3 protein. Among over 70,000 distinct CDR3 sequences, 13% to 15% were seen once, and the ten largest hold less than 5%. The table lists this clonotype with a few counts. Germline CDR1 is SGHRS and CDR2 is YFSETQ. CDR3 length: 15 residues. Germline trimming cut 4 bases from V and 2 bases from J; bases unmatched to any gene: 6. The sample here was whole blood, taken at baseline. The chain uses TRBV5-1 and TRBJ2-3; 8 nucleotides align to TRBD1. The clonotype comes from an adult who was a healthcare worker with PCR-confirmed SARS-CoV-2 infection or an uninfected control (not recorded which). CDR3 DNA: TGCGCCAGCAGCAGCCGACAGGGGCCCACAGATACGCAGTATTTT. This encodes CASSSRQGPTDTQYF.